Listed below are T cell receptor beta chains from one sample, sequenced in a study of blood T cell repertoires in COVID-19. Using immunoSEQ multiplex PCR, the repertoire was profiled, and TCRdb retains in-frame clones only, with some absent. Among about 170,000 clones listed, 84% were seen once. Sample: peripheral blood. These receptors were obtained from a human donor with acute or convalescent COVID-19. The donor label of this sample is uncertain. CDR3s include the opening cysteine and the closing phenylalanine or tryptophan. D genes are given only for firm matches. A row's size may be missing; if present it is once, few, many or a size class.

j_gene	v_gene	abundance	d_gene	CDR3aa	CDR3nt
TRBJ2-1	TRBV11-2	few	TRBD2	CASSLRGTTENEQFF	TGTGCCAGCAGCTTACGGGGGACTACCGAAAATGAGCAGTTCTTC
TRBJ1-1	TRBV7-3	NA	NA	CASSLHGVSINTEAFF	TGTGCCAGCAGCCTCCACGGAGTCAGCATTAACACTGAAGCTTTCTTT
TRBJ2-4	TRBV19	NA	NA	CASTPTGLKNIQYF	TGTGCCAGTACCCCGACAGGACTCAAAAACATTCAGTACTTC
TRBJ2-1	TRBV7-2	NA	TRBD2	CASSLALVLAGGEQFF	TGTGCCAGCAGCTTAGCCCTAGTACTAGCGGGTGGTGAGCAGTTCTTC
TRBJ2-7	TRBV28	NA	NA	CASSYGSTYEQYF	TGTGCCAGCAGTTACGGGTCAACCTACGAGCAGTACTTC
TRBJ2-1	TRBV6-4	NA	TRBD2	CASRESGGANEQFF	TGTGCCAGCAGGGAGAGCGGGGGGGCCAATGAGCAGTTCTTC
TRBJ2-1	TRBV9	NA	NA	CASSERQEGYNEQFF	TGTGCCAGCAGCGAAAGACAGGAAGGCTACAATGAGCAGTTCTTC
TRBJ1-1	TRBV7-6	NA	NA	CASSPFGGARSTEAFF	TGTGCCAGCAGCCCCTTTGGGGGGGCGCGGAGCACTGAAGCTTTCTTT
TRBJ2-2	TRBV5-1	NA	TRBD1	CASSAGQGLTGELFF	TGCGCCAGCAGCGCTGGACAGGGTTTGACCGGGGAGCTGTTTTTT
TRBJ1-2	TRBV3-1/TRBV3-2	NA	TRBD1	CASSQTGEGYTF	TGTGCCAGCAGCCAAACAGGGGAAGGCTACACCTTC
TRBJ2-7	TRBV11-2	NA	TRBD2	CASRSLAGALYEQYF	TGTGCCAGCAGGTCTCTAGCGGGGGCCCTCTACGAGCAGTACTTC
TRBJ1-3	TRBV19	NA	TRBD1	CATEGQGSGNTIYF	TGTGCCACCGAGGGACAGGGAAGCGGAAACACCATATATTTT
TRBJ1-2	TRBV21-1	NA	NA	CASSKALNRRQGVNYGYTF	TGTGCCAGCAGCAAAGCGCTGAATCGAAGACAGGGGGTGAACTATGGCTACACCTTC
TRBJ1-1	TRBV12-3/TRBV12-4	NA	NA	CASSQQGSTEAFF	TGTGCCAGCAGTCAGCAGGGGAGCACTGAAGCTTTCTTT
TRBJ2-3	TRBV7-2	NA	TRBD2	CASTYRGGSNTQYF	TGTGCCAGCACCTATCGGGGGGGATCAAATACGCAGTATTTT
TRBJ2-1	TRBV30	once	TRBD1	CAWSRGQGGYNEQFF	TGTGCCTGGAGCCGTGGACAGGGGGGTTACAATGAGCAGTTCTTC
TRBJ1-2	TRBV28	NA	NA	CASSGGTVGGYTF	TGTGCCAGCAGTGGCGGGACGGTCGGCGGCTACACCTTC
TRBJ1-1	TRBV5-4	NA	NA	CASSLARGGTEAFF	TGTGCCAGCAGCTTGGCCCGGGGGGGGACTGAAGCTTTCTTT
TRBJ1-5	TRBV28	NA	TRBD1	CASSFWDSPNQPQHF	TGTGCCAGCAGTTTTTGGGACAGCCCCAATCAGCCCCAGCATTTT
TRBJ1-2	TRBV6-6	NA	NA	CASSYPNGGYTF	TGTGCCAGCAGTTACCCAAACGGTGGCTACACCTTC
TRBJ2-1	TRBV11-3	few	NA	CASSLGEADEQFF	TGTGCCAGCAGCTTAGGCGAGGCGGATGAGCAGTTCTTC
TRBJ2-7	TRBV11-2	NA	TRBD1	CASSLAPGQGREQYF	TGTGCCAGCAGCTTAGCCCCGGGACAGGGGAGAGAGCAGTACTTC
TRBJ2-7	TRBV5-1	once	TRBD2	CASSSQATGAGGEQYF	TGCGCCAGCAGCTCGCAAGCCACCGGGGCCGGGGGGGAGCAGTACTTC
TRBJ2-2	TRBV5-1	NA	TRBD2	CASTTAGGLVGELFF	TGCGCCAGCACAACAGCGGGGGGGCTGGTCGGGGAGCTGTTTTTT
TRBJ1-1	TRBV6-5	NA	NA	CASSRGQNTEAFF	TGTGCCAGCAGTCGAGGGCAGAACACTGAAGCTTTCTTT
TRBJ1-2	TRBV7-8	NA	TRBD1	CASSLTGQNYGYTF	TGTGCCAGCAGCTTAACGGGACAGAACTATGGCTACACCTTC
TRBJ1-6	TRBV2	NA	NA	CASSAIQVKNSPLHF	TGTGCCAGCAGTGCAATCCAGGTTAAAAATTCACCCCTCCACTTT
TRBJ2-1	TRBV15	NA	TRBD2	CATSTGLAGVRNEQFF	TGTGCCACCAGCACCGGACTAGCGGGAGTTCGGAATGAGCAGTTCTTC
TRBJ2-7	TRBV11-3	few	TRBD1	CASSLVVLRQGEKGQYF	TGTGCCAGCAGCTTAGTTGTACTACGACAGGGAGAGAAGGGGCAGTACTTC
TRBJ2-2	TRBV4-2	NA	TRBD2	CASSLAGGRAGELFF	TGTGCCAGCTCCTTAGCGGGAGGACGCGCCGGGGAGCTGTTTTTT
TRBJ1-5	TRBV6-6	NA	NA	CASSYESGDQPQHF	TGTGCCAGCAGTTACGAGTCGGGGGATCAGCCCCAGCATTTT
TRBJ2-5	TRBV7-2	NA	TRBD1	CATGQGWQETQYF	TGTGCCACCGGACAGGGGTGGCAAGAGACCCAGTACTTC
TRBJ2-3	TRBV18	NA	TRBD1	CASSPIPAGGADTQYF	TGTGCCAGCTCACCAATCCCGGCAGGGGGCGCAGATACGCAGTATTTT
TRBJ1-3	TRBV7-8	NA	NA	CASSLVWHSGNTIYF	TGTGCCAGCAGCTTAGTGTGGCACTCTGGAAACACCATATATTTT
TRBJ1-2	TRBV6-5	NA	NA	CASRQNLYGYTF	TGTGCCAGCAGGCAGAACCTCTATGGCTACACCTTC
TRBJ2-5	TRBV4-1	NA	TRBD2	CASSQEGDYFPYF	TGCGCCAGCAGCCAAGAGGGGGACTATTTCCCCTACTTC
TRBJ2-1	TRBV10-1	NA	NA	CASSEFRGSYNEQFF	TGCGCCAGCAGTGAGTTCAGGGGCTCCTACAATGAGCAGTTCTTC
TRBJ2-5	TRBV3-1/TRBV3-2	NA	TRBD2	CASSQPGLAGGPRETQYF	TGTGCCAGCAGCCAACCCGGACTAGCGGGAGGGCCACGAGAGACCCAGTACTTC
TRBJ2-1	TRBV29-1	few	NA	CSVSGSYNEQFF	TGCAGCGTTAGCGGCTCCTACAATGAGCAGTTCTTC
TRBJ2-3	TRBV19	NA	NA	CASKRGRDSTDTQYF	TGTGCCAGTAAAAGGGGTAGAGATAGCACAGATACGCAGTATTTT